Shown below are 10 T cell receptor beta chains from a single sample sequenced in a study of cytomegalovirus exposure and HLA in healthy donors. The study ran its PCR with 60 Vbeta and 13 Jbeta primers. Data came from immunoSEQ multiplex PCR; TCRdb stores just in-frame clones and leaves some out. The table shows 200,000 to 250,000 clones, with around 73% occurring only once. The sequencing input was PBMCs. The source is a male donor in good health and CMV-seronegative.

The chain joins TRBV6-1 to TRBJ2-5; 9 bases align to TRBD1. The junction had 12 bases not matched to a gene; V was cut back by 11 bases and J by 5 bases. The CDR3 extends over 14 amino acids. Germline CDR1 MNHNS, CDR2 SASEGT. In DNA, the CDR3 is TGTGCCGGGGGTGGAACAGGGGGCGTGGAGACCCAGTACTTC. Amino acid sequence: CAGGGTGGVETQYF.

The rearrangement joins TRBV7-9 to TRBJ2-2; D remains unclear. Trimming took off 0 bases at V and 4 bases at J, with 12 bases between the two ends. This CDR3 is 16 amino acids long. The germline gives CDR1 SEHNR, CDR2 FQNEAQ (reference sequence). CDR3 amino acids: CASSLAQVEGTGELFF. Here the CDR3 DNA reads TGTGCCAGCAGCTTAGCGCAGGTAGAAGGCACCGGGGAGCTGTTTTTT.

This chain uses TRBV7-9 with TRBJ1-1; weak D call: TRBD1 (5 bases). The CDR3 has 15 amino acids. Trimming pared 5 bases from V and 4 bases from J, leaving 17 bases between. In germline, CDR1 is SEHNR, CDR2 FQNEAQ (reference sequence). The CDR3 protein is CASSHLKGQGTEAFF. CDR3 sequence (DNA): TGTGCCAGCAGCCACCTCAAGGGGCAGGGCACTGAAGCTTTCTTT.

V is TRBV6-5 and J is TRBJ2-1; D unresolved. CDR3 length: 16 residues. Germline CDR1 reads MNHEY; CDR2 reads SVGAGI. Trimming cost V 2 bases and J 2 bases, with 13 bases left between them. This CDR3 reads CASSYRSARPYNEQFF. CDR3 DNA: TGTGCCAGCAGTTACCGGTCAGCGCGGCCCTACAATGAGCAGTTCTTC.

The chain carries TRBV28 and TRBJ1-1; D is possibly TRBD1 (5 bases). The CDR3 contains 15 residues. CDR1 is MDHEN, CDR2 SYDVKM, per germline. The V and J ends lost 2 bases and 3 bases respectively, with 13 bases between them. CDR3 loop: CASSLLQGKHTEAFF. Written as DNA, the CDR3 is TGTGCCAGCAGTTTACTTCAGGGTAAGCACACTGAAGCTTTCTTT.

The rearrangement joins TRBV4-1 to TRBJ2-7; 10 bases are a match to TRBD1. The CDR3 covers 17 residues. V lost 2 bases and J lost 2; bases outside the gene matches: 9. In germline, CDR1 is MGHRA, CDR2 YSYEKL. The CDR3 nucleotides are TGCGCCAGCAGCCAACTACCGGGACAGGGGCACCCCTACGAGCAGTACTTC. Encoded protein: CASSQLPGQGHPYEQYF.

Comments on this clone: Other DNA sequences of this sample code for an identical CDR3. The rearrangement joins TRBV7-2 to TRBJ1-5; D not resolved. This CDR3 is built from 12 residues. Germline V gene data show CDR1 as SGHTA and CDR2 as FQGNSA. V was pared by 2 bases and J by 5 bases, with 4 bases between. The CDR3 loop is CASSLPYQPQHF. In DNA form, the CDR3 reads TGTGCCAGCAGCTTACCGTATCAGCCCCAGCATTTT.

The chain uses TRBV5-1 and TRBJ1-1; D gene uncertain. Germline CDR1 is SGHRS and CDR2 is YFSETQ. The CDR3 extends over 14 amino acids. V lost 0 bases to trimming and J lost 1 base, with 7 bases between them. The CDR3 DNA follows: TGCGCCAGCAGCTTGGGGGCCGCGAACACTGAAGCTTTCTTT. Residues: CASSLGAANTEAFF. Full variable domain (outside the CDR3, taken from reference TRBV5-1 and TRBJ1-1): KAGVTQTPRYLIKTRGQQVTLSCSPISGHRSVSWYQQTPGQGLQFLFEYFSETQRNKGNFPGRFSGRQFSNSRSEMNVSTLELGDSALYLCASSLGAANTEAFFGQGTRLTVV.

V and J are TRBV7-6 and TRBJ2-7, with TRBD2 matching 7 bases. The V and J ends lost 1 base and 2 bases, in that order; junction bases with no gene match: 5. The germline CDR1 and CDR2 sequences are SGHVS and FNYEAQ. The CDR3 has 15 residues. The DNA of the CDR3 is TGTGCCAGCAGCTTAGAGTCGGGACTACCCTACGAGCAGTACTTC. Translation gives CASSLESGLPYEQYF.

V is TRBV16 and J is TRBJ1-5, with D unclear. With 0 bases removed from V and 1 base from J, the gap between germline ends came to 13 bases. The CDR3 is 17 residues long. Germline CDR1 is KGHSY and CDR2 is FQNENV. For the CDR3, the DNA is TGTGCCAGCAGCCAATCGGCGGGTTATGGAAGCAATCAGCCCCAGCATTTT. Its protein is CASSQSAGYGSNQPQHF.